These 19 T cell receptor beta chains were sequenced from one sample in a study of blood T cell repertoires in COVID-19. The repertoire was sequenced with immunoSEQ multiplex PCR; TCRdb's copy has only in-frame clones and lacks some. Found here are around 100,000 clones, under 80% of them singletons; the top ten hold under 25%. Material: peripheral blood. The receptors derive from a man in his 70s with active or convalescent COVID-19.

V is TRBV5-5 and J is TRBJ1-1; D uncertain. The CDR3 has 14 amino acids. V lost 0 bases and J lost 0, with 6 bases in between. Germline loops: CDR1 SGHKS, CDR2 YYEKEE (reference sequence). CDR3 bases: TGTGCCAGCAGCTTGGACGCTATGAACACTGAAGCTTTCTTT. It specifies CASSLDAMNTEAFF.

This clone was observed a few times. The rearrangement joins TRBV28 to TRBJ1-2, with 7 bases that match TRBD1. The CDR3 spans 14 residues. V was clipped by 5 bases and J by 6 bases; unmatched bases: 9. In germline, CDR1 is MDHEN, CDR2 SYDVKM. The CDR3 loop reads CASSVTGVTDGYTF. CDR3 bases: TGTGCCAGCAGTGTCACAGGGGTAACTGATGGCTACACCTTC.

The chain couples TRBV30 to TRBJ2-1; TRBD2 matches at 9 bases. Germline CDR1 reads GTSNPN; CDR2 reads SVGIG (reference sequence). Trimming cost V 1 base and J 8 bases; bases outside gene matches: 6. This CDR3 contains 14 residues. In nucleotides, the CDR3 is TGTGCCTGGAGTGACAGCGGGAGGTGGGATGAGCAGTTCTTC. This sequence encodes CAWSDSGRWDEQFF.

The chain has TRBV6-5 and TRBJ1-2; perhaps TRBD1 as D (6 bases). Germline V gene lookup returns CDR1 MNHEY and CDR2 SVGAGI. CDR3 length: 13 amino acids. V was clipped by 6 bases and J by 1 base, with 9 bases between them. This CDR3 reads CASSQQGNYGYTF. CDR3 nucleotides: TGTGCCAGCAGCCAACAGGGTAACTATGGCTACACCTTC.

The chain uses TRBV9 and TRBJ1-4, with 8 bases that match TRBD1. V trimming: 4 bases; J trimming: 4 bases; junction bases outside the gene matches: 6. The CDR3 consists of 15 residues. Germline CDR1 SGDLS, CDR2 YYNGEE. The CDR3 loop is CASSPGQGDNEKLFF. The DNA for the CDR3 is TGTGCCAGCAGCCCCGGACAGGGAGATAATGAAAAACTGTTTTTT.

The chain uses TRBV15 and TRBJ1-4, with D maybe TRBD1 (5 bases). CDR3 length: 17 amino acids. Trimming left V 5 bases short and J 7 bases short, with 23 bases between. Germline V gene lookup returns CDR1 LNHNV and CDR2 YYDKDF (reference sequence). CDR3 nucleotides: TGTGCCACCAGCCCACGACAGAACCACCCCTGGGGTGAAAAACTGTTTTTT. Translated, it gives CATSPRQNHPWGEKLFF.

This clone appeared a few times. The rearrangement joins TRBV27 to TRBJ2-2, with D uncertain. Germline lookup yields CDR1 MNHEY and CDR2 SMNVEV (reference sequence). Trimming left V 3 bases short and J 4 bases short, with 6 bases between. The CDR3 totals 13 residues. This CDR3 is CASSFPGTGELFF. CDR3 DNA: TGTGCCAGCAGTTTCCCAGGCACCGGGGAGCTGTTTTTT.

The chain carries TRBV4-1 and TRBJ1-2; a possible D gene is TRBD1 (6 bases). CDR1 MGHRA and CDR2 YSYEKL come from the germline V gene. Trimming took 3 bases from V and 4 from J, leaving 9 bases between them. This CDR3 is 13 amino acids long. CDR3 loop: CASSQQGSYGYTF. The CDR3 DNA sequence: TGCGCCAGCAGCCAGCAGGGGTCCTATGGCTACACCTTC.

The V call is TRBV6-5, the J call TRBJ2-1; TRBD2 agrees at 13 bases. CDR1 and CDR2 from the germline V gene are MNHEY and SVGAGI. The CDR3 sequence is 15 residues long. V lost 5 bases and J lost 4; bases outside the gene matches: 2. The CDR3 reads CASSKGLAGYNEQFF. CDR3 DNA: TGTGCCAGCAGTAAGGGACTAGCGGGGTACAATGAGCAGTTCTTC.

The chain carries TRBV11-2 and TRBJ2-4; the D gene is possibly TRBD1 (5 bases). The CDR3 is 13 residues long. Germline lookup yields CDR1 SGHAT and CDR2 FQNNGV. Trimming took off 1 base at V and 7 bases at J, with 8 bases between the two ends. This CDR3 reads CASSLGRANIQYF. The CDR3 DNA reads as TGTGCCAGCAGCTTAGGCAGGGCGAACATTCAGTACTTC.

The chain couples TRBV19 to TRBJ2-7; the match to TRBD2 covers 7 bases. Germline-derived CDR1 and CDR2 are LNHDA and SQIVND (reference sequence). The CDR3 has 15 residues. V dropped 0 bases and J dropped 2; count of bases not matched to a gene: 4. The CDR3 coding sequence is TGTGCCAGTAGTATAGATTCCGGGACTACCTACGAGCAGTACTTC. Amino acid sequence: CASSIDSGTTYEQYF.

This chain links TRBV6-4 with TRBJ2-7; 7 nucleotides agree with TRBD1. The CDR3 is 15 amino acids. Per the germline V gene, CDR1 is MRHNA and CDR2 is SNTAGT. V was clipped by 4 bases and J by 2 bases; unmatched bases: 8. DNA for the CDR3: TGTGCCAGCAGTGTCCACCGGGACAGAACCTACGAGCAGTACTTC. Protein sequence: CASSVHRDRTYEQYF.

The count of this clone is one. The chain employs TRBV12-3 or TRBV12-4 and TRBJ1-1; D ambiguous. The V end lost 6 bases, the J end lost 8 bases, and 16 bases lay between the germline ends. CDR3 length: 13 residues. For the CDR3, the DNA is TGTGCCAGCAGGGGCCAACGACAAACCGAAGCTTTCTTT. Amino acid sequence: CASRGQRQTEAFF.

V is TRBV29-1 and J is TRBJ1-3; the D is unclear. Germline-derived CDR1 and CDR2 are SQVTM and ANQGSEA. Trimming took off 2 bases at V and 5 bases at J, with 10 bases between the two ends. The CDR3 totals 13 residues. In nucleotides, the CDR3 is TGCAGCGTTGAAACTCCGTTTAGAAACACCATATATTTT. It yields the protein CSVETPFRNTIYF.

The genes are TRBV5-5 and TRBJ1-1; 10 positions agree with TRBD1. Unmatched junction bases numbered 6, after V lost 4 bases and J lost 6 bases. In germline, CDR1 is SGHKS, CDR2 YYEKEE (reference sequence). CDR3 size: 14 residues. CDR3 residues: CASSGGTGVAEAFF. The CDR3 DNA is TGTGCCAGCAGCGGGGGGACAGGGGTAGCTGAAGCTTTCTTT.

Concerning this clone: Other nucleotide sequences from this sample produce the same CDR3. The V gene is TRBV5-1, the J gene TRBJ2-5; 7 nucleotides line up with TRBD1. The CDR3 runs 13 residues. The germline gives CDR1 SGHRS, CDR2 YFSETQ. V gave up 3 bases and J gave up 3 bases; unmatched junction bases: 2. CDR3 bases: TGCGCCAGCAGCTATGGGACAGAAGAGACCCAGTACTTC. Protein product: CASSYGTEETQYF.

This chain joins TRBV7-3 and TRBJ2-7; 9 bases fit TRBD1. Trimming took 1 base from V and 3 from J; bases not matched to a gene: 4. The CDR3 runs to 15 residues. Germline CDR1 reads SGHTA; CDR2 reads FQGTGA. CDR3 coding DNA: TGTGCCAGCAGCTTAATGGGACAGGGTGGCTACGAGCAGTACTTC. It encodes CASSLMGQGGYEQYF.

For the CDR3, the DNA is TGTGCCAGCAGCTTAATAACGGGAGGCATTAATACGCAGTATTTT. Translated: CASSLITGGINTQYF. V is TRBV7-2 and J is TRBJ2-3, with 7 bases aligning to TRBD2. The CDR3 has 15 residues. V gave up 2 bases and J gave up 7 bases; unmatched junction bases: 9. Looked up from germline, CDR1 is SGHTA and CDR2 is FQGNSA.

The chain links TRBV3-1 (or the pseudogene TRBV3-2) to TRBJ2-5; D may be TRBD2 (5 bases). Trimming removed 0 bases from V and 5 bases from J, with 10 bases in between. The CDR3 contains 14 residues. Germline CDR1 and CDR2: LGHDT and YNNKEL (reference sequence). CDR3 sequence: CASSQEGGWETQYF. CDR3 sequence (DNA): TGTGCCAGCAGCCAAGAAGGCGGGTGGGAGACCCAGTACTTC.